This T cell receptor (beta chain) was captured in a study of T cells in Graves' hyperthyroidism and ophthalmopathy. This clonotype was counted many times. The CDR3 runs to 12 residues. V shed 8 bases and J shed 5 bases, with 13 bases lying between them. RNA transcripts provided the source from which TCR beta CDR3 regions were amplified. Researchers ran a first-round RT-PCR on the TCR CDR3 using the HTBI primer set. TCRdb independently ran MiXCR on the multiplex PCR reads; one entry per CDR3 protein. Here the sample spans 500,000 to 600,000 distinct CDR3 sequences, 20% being singletons. Patients having uncontrolled infection, another autoimmune disease, pregnancy or lactation were not included.

This TCR was sampled from a man aged 35-49 years with Graves' ophthalmopathy. The V gene is TRBV12-3 or TRBV12-4, the J gene TRBJ2-7, with D maybe TRBD1 (6 bases). Sequencing was performed on blood. CDR3 nucleotides: TGTGCCAGCTCATCTCAGGGGAACGAGCAGTACTTC. This translates into CASSSQGNEQYF.